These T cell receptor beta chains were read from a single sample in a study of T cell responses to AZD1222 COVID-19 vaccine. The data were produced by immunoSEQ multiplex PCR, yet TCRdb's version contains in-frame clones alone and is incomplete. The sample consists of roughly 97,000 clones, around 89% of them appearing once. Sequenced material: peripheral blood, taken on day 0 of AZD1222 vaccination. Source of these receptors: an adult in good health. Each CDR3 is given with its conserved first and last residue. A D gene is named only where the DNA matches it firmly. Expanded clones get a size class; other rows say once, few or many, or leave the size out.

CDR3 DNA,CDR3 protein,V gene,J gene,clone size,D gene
TGTGCCAGCAGCTTAGGGACAGGGAGGGCGGCTGGCTACACCTTC,CASSLGTGRAAGYTF,TRBV7-2,TRBJ1-2,-,TRBD1
TGTGCTAGTGGGCTGTCTGGGGCCAACGTCCTGACTTTC,CASGLSGANVLTF,TRBV12-5,TRBJ2-6,-,-
TGTGCCAGCAGTTCCTCTGGGCAGGGCTCCTATGGCTACACCTTC,CASSSSGQGSYGYTF,TRBV28,TRBJ1-2,-,-
TGTGCCAGCAGCCAAGGATCCGCGGGAGCCACCTACGAGCAGTACTTC,CASSQGSAGATYEQYF,TRBV3-1/TRBV3-2,TRBJ2-7,-,TRBD2
TGTGCCAGCAGCCGGGACAGGGGGAATGAAAAACTGTTTTTT,CASSRDRGNEKLFF,TRBV5-8,TRBJ1-4,-,TRBD1
TGTGCCAGCAGTACTTACAGGGACGTGAGCTCCTACAATGAGCAGTTCTTC,CASSTYRDVSSYNEQFF,TRBV9,TRBJ2-1,few,-
TGTGCCAGCACTGAAGGTAGCGGGGAGTCCGGGGAGCTGTTTTTT,CASTEGSGESGELFF,TRBV9,TRBJ2-2,once,TRBD2
TGTGCCAGCAGCCTCCCGTCTTTGGAGGAGGAGCAGTTCTTC,CASSLPSLEEEQFF,TRBV7-9,TRBJ2-1,-,-
TGTGCCAGCAGCTGGACTAGCGGGAGGGAAGAGACCCAGTACTTC,CASSWTSGREETQYF,TRBV7-9,TRBJ2-5,few,TRBD2
TGCGCCACCCGGGACGGCGCAACTAATGAAAAACTGTTTTTT,CATRDGATNEKLFF,TRBV5-1,TRBJ1-4,-,-
TGTGCCAGCAGCCGCGGGACAGGGCAGGCAGATACGCAGTATTTT,CASSRGTGQADTQYF,TRBV7-9,TRBJ2-3,-,TRBD1
TGTGCCAGCTCACCGTCCAAGAACACTGAAGCTTTCTTT,CASSPSKNTEAFF,TRBV18,TRBJ1-1,-,-
TGTGCCAGCAGCTCCGGGACTAGCGTTACCCCACTGTACAATGAGCAGTTCTTC,CASSSGTSVTPLYNEQFF,TRBV11-2,TRBJ2-1,-,TRBD2
TGCGCCAGCAGCCAAGACGGCCAGGGGCTGGAGACCCAGTACTTC,CASSQDGQGLETQYF,TRBV4-1,TRBJ2-5,-,-
TGTGCCAGCAGCCGAACTAGCGGGAGGGGTGGGGAGCTGTTTTTT,CASSRTSGRGGELFF,TRBV7-6,TRBJ2-2,-,TRBD2
TGTGCCAGCAGCTTCTACGGGGAAAACTACGAGCAGTACTTC,CASSFYGENYEQYF,TRBV5-5,TRBJ2-7,-,-
TGTGCCAGCAGCTTAGCAGGTTCAGGAAACACCATATATTTT,CASSLAGSGNTIYF,TRBV7-9,TRBJ1-3,-,-
TGCGCCAGCAGCTTTTCGGGAGGCGGGCAGTACTTC,CASSFSGGGQYF,TRBV5-1,TRBJ2-7,-,TRBD2
TGTGCCAGCAGTAAGTGGGCCAGCTACACCGGGGAGCTGTTTTTT,CASSKWASYTGELFF,TRBV27,TRBJ2-2,-,-
TGTGCCAGCAGCCTTAGACCGGGACAGAACTATGGCTACACCTTC,CASSLRPGQNYGYTF,TRBV9,TRBJ1-2,-,TRBD1
TGTGCCAGCACCTTACAGGGGAAGGGAAACACCATATATTTT,CASTLQGKGNTIYF,TRBV2,TRBJ1-3,-,TRBD1
TGTGCCAGCAGTTTATTCTCAGGGTGGAGTGGCTACACCTTC,CASSLFSGWSGYTF,TRBV28,TRBJ1-2,once,-
TGTGCCAGCACCCAGTCGGGGGCTTCCCACGAGCAGTACTTC,CASTQSGASHEQYF,TRBV7-2,TRBJ2-7,-,-
TGTGCCAGCACCGGACAGGGGCCGGCAGATACGCAGTATTTT,CASTGQGPADTQYF,TRBV6-5,TRBJ2-3,-,TRBD1
TGTGCCAGCAGCCGTTACCTAGCGGATCAAGAGACCCAGTACTTC,CASSRYLADQETQYF,TRBV5-4,TRBJ2-5,-,TRBD2
TGTGCCAGCCGGACAGGGCCTAATGAAAAACTGTTTTTT,CASRTGPNEKLFF,TRBV6-5,TRBJ1-4,-,TRBD1
TGTGCCATCAGTGGGGACGGGGTAATCGGGGAGCTGTTTTTT,CAISGDGVIGELFF,TRBV10-3,TRBJ2-2,-,-
TGTGCCAGCTCACCAGTGGGACAGGGGGATTACTATAATTCACCCCTCCACTTT,CASSPVGQGDYYNSPLHF,TRBV18,TRBJ1-6,-,TRBD1
TGTGCCAGCAGTTACTTGGGGGCGTATGAAAAACTGTTTTTT,CASSYLGAYEKLFF,TRBV6-5,TRBJ1-4,-,-
TGTGCCAGCAGCTTAGCAGGGGAGGCCACCGGGGAGCTGTTTTTT,CASSLAGEATGELFF,TRBV11-2,TRBJ2-2,-,-
TGTGCCAGCAGTTTAATAGGAACAGGACCTTCGACCCAGTACTTC,CASSLIGTGPSTQYF,TRBV28,TRBJ2-5,-,-
TGTGCCAGCAGCGAGAATAGCCCCCCAATCGGTACGCAGTATTTT,CASSENSPPIGTQYF,TRBV7-3,TRBJ2-3,once,-
TGTGCCAGCAGTTTAGTTGGGGCAGGACCTGGTGTTGAAGCTTTCTTT,CASSLVGAGPGVEAFF,TRBV27,TRBJ1-1,-,-
TGTGCCAGCATACGGACGGCTAACTATGGCTACACCTTC,CASIRTANYGYTF,TRBV28,TRBJ1-2,-,-
TGTGCCAGCAGCCCAGGTGGGAAACAGGGTAAAGGGGGCAATGAGCAGTTCTTC,CASSPGGKQGKGGNEQFF,TRBV5-4,TRBJ2-1,-,-
TGTGCCAGCTCACCGGGACGAACGAACACTGAAGCTTTCTTT,CASSPGRTNTEAFF,TRBV18,TRBJ1-1,-,-
TGTGCCAGCAGCTACCCGGGGTCAGACGAGCAGTACTTC,CASSYPGSDEQYF,TRBV5-6,TRBJ2-7,-,-
TGCAGTGCTAGTTGGGACAGTGCAACTAATGAAAAACTGTTTTTT,CSASWDSATNEKLFF,TRBV20-1,TRBJ1-4,-,TRBD1
TGTGCCAGCAGCAGAAGCAGGACTTATAATTCACCCCTCCACTTT,CASSRSRTYNSPLHF,TRBV11-2,TRBJ1-6,-,-
TGCAGCGTTGAAGGGGGACTAGCGGGCACAGATACGCAGTATTTT,CSVEGGLAGTDTQYF,TRBV29-1,TRBJ2-3,once,TRBD2
TGTGCCAGCAGTTTACGGAGCGGGAGAGGCTACAATGAGCAGTTCTTC,CASSLRSGRGYNEQFF,TRBV6-2/TRBV6-3,TRBJ2-1,once,TRBD2
TGTGCCAGCAGTCGGTATAGCGGGGGGGCGGTGACCCAGTACTTC,CASSRYSGGAVTQYF,TRBV7-2,TRBJ2-5,-,TRBD2
TGTGCCAGTACCCCCCGAGGCAATCAGCCCCAGCATTTT,CASTPRGNQPQHF,TRBV19,TRBJ1-5,-,-
TGCGCCAGCAGCCAAGATAGCGGGACAGGGTATAGGTATGGCTACACCTTC,CASSQDSGTGYRYGYTF,TRBV4-1,TRBJ1-2,-,TRBD1
TGTGCCAGTACGACAGAAGCCAAAAACATTCAGTACTTC,CASTTEAKNIQYF,TRBV19,TRBJ2-4,-,-
TGTGCCAGCAGCTTAGAGGGGGGAAATCAGCCCCAGCATTTT,CASSLEGGNQPQHF,TRBV7-2,TRBJ1-5,-,-
TGTGCCAGCTCACCCCGACTAGCTGTTGGTGATACGCAGTATTTT,CASSPRLAVGDTQYF,TRBV18,TRBJ2-3,-,TRBD2
TGTGCCAGCAGCTTAGTAGGGTCTGGAAACACCATATATTTT,CASSLVGSGNTIYF,TRBV7-2,TRBJ1-3,-,-
TGTGCCAGCAGTCAATCCCGGGGCCCCTACGAGCAGTACTTC,CASSQSRGPYEQYF,TRBV7-9,TRBJ2-7,-,-
TGCAGTGCCGCTAATCAGCCCCAGCATTTT,CSAANQPQHF,TRBV20-1,TRBJ1-5,-,-
TGTGCCAGCAGTTTATCGCCAGGGGGCAACACAGATACGCAGTATTTT,CASSLSPGGNTDTQYF,TRBV27,TRBJ2-3,-,TRBD1
TGTGCCACCAGTGCTGGTACCGGGAGGGCCCTTGAGCAGTTCTTC,CATSAGTGRALEQFF,TRBV24-1,TRBJ2-1,-,TRBD2